The clone carrying this T cell receptor beta chain was seen a handful of times. These data originate in a study of blood T cell repertoires in COVID-19. Libraries were prepared by immunoSEQ multiplex PCR; TCRdb keeps only in-frame clonotypes and omits some of them. The sample includes roughly 200,000 clones, roughly 88% of them seen just once. The germline CDR1 and CDR2 sequences are ENHRY and SYGVKD. V lost 3 bases, J lost 4 bases, and 16 bases lay in between. This CDR3 is built from 16 residues. The V and J genes are TRBV10-3 and TRBJ1-3, with no clear D. Sequenced material: peripheral blood. This TCR was sampled from a woman in her thirties or forties who had recovered from COVID-19. The CDR3 is CAISDTNPVNGNTIYF. The CDR3 DNA follows: TGTGCCATCAGTGACACAAATCCAGTTAACGGAAACACCATATATTTT.